This T cell receptor beta chain came from a study of cytotoxic CD8 clonotypes in ibrutinib-treated CLL. This clone was seen a few times. The data were produced by immunoSEQ multiplex PCR, yet TCRdb's version contains in-frame clones alone and is incomplete. The sample lists some 300,000 clones, 80% occurring once. Germline V CDR1 and CDR2: SGHAT, FQDESV (reference sequence). V was cut by 4 bases and J by 3 bases, with 6 bases left in between. The CDR3 has 13 residues. The chain recombines TRBV11-1 with TRBJ2-2, with D uncertain. Sequenced material: PBMCs, taken before ibrutinib treatment. The TCR was taken from a human donor with chronic lymphocytic leukemia. Written as DNA, the CDR3 is TGTGCCAGCAGCTCAAGCTACACCGGGGAGCTGTTTTTT. Translated: CASSSSYTGELFF. Combining the CDR3 with reference TRBV11-1 and TRBJ2-2 gives the whole variable domain EAEVAQSPRYKITEKSQAVAFWCDPISGHATLYWYRQILGQGPELLVQFQDESVVDDSQLPKDRFSAERLKGVDSTLKIQPAELGDSAMYLCASSSSYTGELFFGEGSRLTVL.